The present entry profiles one TCR beta chain with its context. Its antigen is unidentified. The data stem from a study of cytomegalovirus exposure and HLA in healthy donors. Both 60 Vbeta primers and 13 Jbeta primers went into the PCR. Method: immunoSEQ multiplex PCR; TCRdb's copy keeps in-frame clones and lacks some. In the table there are around 200,000 clones, roughly 68% of which are singletons. Notes on the study in general: Common viral pathogens seemed, in a later analysis, to connect with several of the most significant clusters. A prior analysis recorded that most TCR beta V segments were productive about 90% or about 30% of the time. There were some public TCRs occurring in many donors, but most TCR sequences were rare.

The TCR sequence derives from a man aged 35-49 years in good health and CMV-seropositive. The sequenced material came from PBMCs.

The CDR3 loop reads CASDPVGGNEQFF. CDR3 nucleotides: TGTGCTAGTGACCCTGTGGGGGGCAATGAGCAGTTCTTC. The rearrangement links TRBV12-5 to TRBJ2-1; TRBD2 might be the D (6 bases). V was shortened by 7 bases and J by 6 bases, with 13 bases between the two germline ends. The germline V gene has CDR1 LGHNT and CDR2 FRNRAP. CDR3 size: 13 residues.